This T cell receptor (beta chain) was captured by sequencing in a study of cytomegalovirus exposure and HLA in healthy donors listed by TCRdb under 2017. Notes on the research overall: According to a later analysis, the approximately 120 validation repertoires were produced on the same platform as the 700 or so repertoires of the first cohort. The study was designed to test whether signatures of past pathogen exposure could be identified by cataloging public T cell receptors. Besides the first cohort of some 670 subjects, a separate validation cohort made up of 120 different subjects was used. The study combined high-throughput TCR immunosequencing, statistical association of individual TCRs with disease status, and machine learning to predict cytomegalovirus infection status.

V is cut back by 4 bases and J by 0 bases, with 10 bases in the junction unmatched. Looking up the germline V gene (reference sequence) yields CDR1 PRHDT and CDR2 FYEKMQ. There are 18 amino acids in the CDR3, from cysteine to phenylalanine inclusive. Of the read, only the CDR3 DNA is kept; its 54 bases are in frame from base 1. General conclusions and limits of the study: A few of the identified cytomegalovirus-associated TCR beta chains were confirmed in vitro to be specific for cytomegalovirus antigens. While some public TCRs were present in many individuals, most TCR sequences turned up only very rarely across donors. According to the authors, the approach could potentially be generalized to other disease states and immunological phenotypes. In a later analysis, TCRs clustered in the first cohort were found to also tend to co-occur in the roughly 130 validation repertoires, with 94% of cluster scores above 0. The validation cohort had no HLA typing available for a later analysis, so co-occurrence within that cohort was assessed over all 130 or so repertoires. A total of roughly 160 TCR beta chains were listed by the study as associated with cytomegalovirus. The classifier was reported to diagnose cytomegalovirus status with high specificity and sensitivity in both the original cohort and the validation cohort.

Separate from the roughly 650-subject first cohort, the validation cohort of 90 to 150 subjects was the group to which the donors belonged. Receptors were amplified or captured by the immunoSEQ multiplex PCR assay. The paper's processing steps were these. A statistical classification framework was developed to diagnose cytomegalovirus status using the catalog of TCR beta chain sequences. Not all clones reach the TCRdb copy of this immuneACCESS table, which keeps in-frame sequences only. Checked studies attribute under half of the gap to unresolved V genes and leave the rest unexplained. V and J calls and clone size are given by that table; D and trimming were obtained from the DNA. Here the sample has roughly 140,000 clones; about 88% occur a single time. The ten largest clones capture approximately 3.2% of the sample. On this clone: Its antigen remains unidentified. No clone much larger than this one lies a single base away; base qualities are absent.

Material for sequencing was PBMCs. The V and J segments used are TRBV13 and TRBJ2-3, with 10 junctional bases fitting TRBD2. The receptor was derived from a woman younger than 35 in good health and CMV-seropositive. The nucleotides are TGTGCCAGCAGCTCCCCTGGGAGCGGGAGGGCTAGCACAGATACGCAGTATTTT. The encoded protein is CASSSPGSGRASTDTQYF.